A single sample is the source of the 22 T cell receptor beta chains below, sequenced in a study of cytomegalovirus exposure and HLA in healthy donors. PCR primers comprised 60 Vbeta and 13 Jbeta primers. Assay used: immunoSEQ multiplex PCR; TCRdb lists only in-frame clones, some missing. The sample lists about 170,000 clones, more than 70% occurring once. Sequenced input: PBMCs. The receptors were gathered from a woman aged 50 to 65 in good health and CMV-seropositive.

This chain connects TRBV27 to TRBJ2-7; TRBD1 aligns across 7 bases. Per germline, CDR1 MNHEY and CDR2 SMNVEV (reference sequence). The length of the CDR3 is 15 residues. J was trimmed by 3 bases and V by 5 bases; bases with no gene match: 10. CDR3 region: CASSHSQGWGYEQYF. DNA of the CDR3: TGTGCCAGCAGTCATTCACAGGGGTGGGGCTACGAGCAGTACTTC.

This sequence joins TRBV7-2 and TRBJ2-4; possible D gene TRBD2, 6 bases. The length of the CDR3 is 16 residues. Germline V lookup: CDR1 SGHTA, CDR2 FQGNSA. The V end was cut by 5 bases, the J end by 0 bases, with 14 bases between. DNA of the CDR3: TGTGCCAGCAGCATTACTAGCCGAGTAGCCAAAAACATTCAGTACTTC. Translated, it gives CASSITSRVAKNIQYF.

This chain links TRBV5-6 with TRBJ2-6; 9 bases align to TRBD1. This CDR3 contains 13 residues. J lost 12 bases, V lost 7 bases, and 8 bases had no gene match. The germline V gene encodes CDR1 SGHDT and CDR2 YYEEEE. The CDR3 coding sequence is TGTGCCAGCGCCAGACAGGGGGGCCCCGTCCTGACTTTC. It is translated as CASARQGGPVLTF.

This clone was recorded only once. The chain is built from TRBV7-2 and TRBJ1-1, with unresolved D. CDR1 SGHTA and CDR2 FQGNSA come from the germline V gene. Trimming shortened V by 5 bases and J by 4 bases, and 11 bases separated the two germline ends. CDR3 length: 13 amino acids. The CDR3 loop reads CASSLEQITEAFF. The DNA for the CDR3 is TGTGCCAGCAGCCTGGAACAGATCACTGAAGCTTTCTTT.

The V and J genes are TRBV2 and TRBJ2-7, with D maybe TRBD2 (6 bases). CDR1 and CDR2 (germline): SNHLY, FYNNEI. V lost 2 bases to trimming and J lost 0 bases, with 14 bases between them. This CDR3 region has 16 residues. CDR3 bases: TGTGCCAGCAGTGAACAGGGCCTGGGGGGCTCCTACGAGCAGTACTTC. Protein product: CASSEQGLGGSYEQYF.

The chain recombines TRBV11-2 with TRBJ1-4, with 9 positions matching TRBD1. The V gene's germline CDR1 is SGHAT and CDR2 FQNNGV. The CDR3 loop spans 14 amino acids. Losses at the gene ends were 5 bases for V and 4 bases for J; bases not matched to a gene: 2. The CDR3 is CASSMTGGNEKLFF. The CDR3 DNA is TGTGCCAGCAGCATGACAGGGGGTAATGAAAAACTGTTTTTT.

The chain is built from TRBV6-5 and TRBJ2-5; the D is unclear. The germline V gene encodes CDR1 MNHEY and CDR2 SVGAGI. CDR3 length: 15 residues. With 0 bases removed from V and 0 bases from J, the gap between germline ends came to 8 bases. Written as DNA, the CDR3 is TGTGCCAGCAGTTACTCTGGGCCTAACCAAGAGACCCAGTACTTC. It codes for CASSYSGPNQETQYF.

In this sample, this clone turned up once. This chain links TRBV10-3 with TRBJ1-5; TRBD1 agrees at 7 bases. This CDR3 region has 15 residues. CDR1 is ENHRY and CDR2 is SYGVKD in the germline V gene. The ends lost 3 bases at V and 7 bases at J; junction bases unmatched: 9. The CDR3 sequence is CAISDQGQSHQPQHF. CDR3 nucleotides: TGTGCCATCAGTGATCAGGGACAGTCACACCAGCCCCAGCATTTT.

The chain recombines TRBV9 with TRBJ2-2, with unresolved D. Between the trimmed V and J ends, which lost 3 bases and 9 bases, there was a span of 12 bases. The CDR3 has 13 amino acids. The V gene's germline CDR1 is SGDLS and CDR2 YYNGEE. CDR3 DNA: TGTGCCAGCAGCGCTGTAAGCGCCAGGGAGCTGTTTTTT. Translating it yields CASSAVSARELFF.

CDR3 protein: CASSLVAEYEQYF. Written as DNA, the CDR3 is TGTGCCAGCAGCTTGGTAGCGGAATACGAGCAGTACTTC. The V gene is TRBV7-2, the J gene TRBJ2-5; a weak D match, TRBD2 (6 bases). The tail of the sequence fits TRBJ2-7 better, so the J call may be wrong. The CDR3 has 13 amino acids. CDR1 is SGHTA, CDR2 FQGNSA, per germline.

In this sample, this clone turned up a few times. The CDR3 sequence: CASSPSGSSYNEQFF. CDR3 in DNA: TGTGCCAGCAGCCCTAGCGGGAGCTCCTACAATGAGCAGTTCTTC. The chain is built from TRBV14 and TRBJ2-1; TRBD2 matches at 10 bases. Germline V lookup: CDR1 SGHDN, CDR2 FVKESK. CDR3 length: 15 amino acids. V lost 4 bases to trimming and J lost 0 bases; unmatched junction nucleotides: 0.

A single count supports this clone. The CDR3 sequence is CASRSDSVSKQYF. CDR3 nucleotide sequence: TGTGCCAGTAGGTCGGACAGCGTAAGTAAGCAGTACTTC. The genes are TRBV19 and TRBJ2-7; D is perhaps TRBD1 (6 bases). The V and J ends lost 6 bases and 8 bases respectively, with 17 bases between them. This CDR3 is 13 amino acids long. CDR1 and CDR2 (germline): LNHDA, SQIVND (reference sequence).

DNA of the CDR3: TGTGCCAGCAGAGACAGGGGGCTACCCACTGAAGCTTTCTTT. Translating gives CASRDRGLPTEAFF. This rearrangement joins TRBV6-5 to TRBJ1-1; 10 bases match TRBD1. This CDR3 spans 14 amino acids. CDR1 and CDR2 from the germline V gene are MNHEY and SVGAGI. V shed 6 bases, J shed 4 bases, and the junction held 5 bases outside the gene matches.

V and J are TRBV25-1 and TRBJ1-1; unclear D gene. V was shortened by 8 bases and J by 4 bases, with 14 bases between the two germline ends. Germline assignment: CDR1 MGHDK and CDR2 SYGVNS. The CDR3 is 13 amino acids. CDR3 nucleotide sequence: TGTGCCAGCGGTGCCCTGGCGGGCACTGAAGCTTTCTTT. As protein: CASGALAGTEAFF.

Note on this clone: The same CDR3 arises from other DNA sequences in this sample as well. The gene calls are TRBV10-3 and TRBJ2-1; D is possibly TRBD2 (6 bases). Germline V gene lookup returns CDR1 ENHRY and CDR2 SYGVKD. V gave up 6 bases and J gave up 6 bases, with 24 bases separating them. The CDR3 length is 17 residues. The CDR3 bases are TGTGCCATCAGCTCGAAACGGGGACTGGGGCTTGGCAATGAGCAGTTCTTC. Protein: CAISSKRGLGLGNEQFF.

The chain uses TRBV5-1 and TRBJ2-5; D is possibly TRBD2 (6 bases). The J call may be incorrect, as the DNA end agrees better with TRBJ2-7. This CDR3 has 13 amino acids. The germline CDR1 and CDR2 sequences are SGHRS and YFSETQ. CDR3 loop: CASSPGDSYEQYF. In nucleotides, the CDR3 is TGCGCCAGCAGCCCGGGGGATTCCTACGAGCAGTACTTC.

The gene calls are TRBV7-3 and TRBJ2-7; 9 nucleotides match TRBD1. The CDR3 loop spans 18 amino acids. CDR1 is SGHTA, CDR2 FQGTGA, per germline. V lost 2 bases to trimming and J lost 3 bases; unmatched junction nucleotides: 14. The chain's CDR3 is CASSLYAGGTGRDYEQYF. CDR3 DNA sequence: TGTGCCAGCAGCTTATATGCAGGGGGGACAGGGAGGGACTACGAGCAGTACTTC.

The V call is TRBV9, the J call TRBJ2-5, with TRBD2 matching 11 bases. The J segment lost 1 base and the V segment lost 0 bases, leaving 5 bases of the junction unmatched. Germline assignment: CDR1 SGDLS and CDR2 YYNGEE. The CDR3 is 17 residues long. CDR3 loop: CASSVGASGGSQETQYF. Written as DNA, the CDR3 is TGTGCCAGCAGCGTAGGTGCTAGCGGGGGGTCCCAAGAGACCCAGTACTTC. The complete variable domain, with remaining parts taken from reference TRBV9 and TRBJ2-5, reads DSGVTQTPKHLITATGQRVTLRCSPRSGDLSVYWYQQSLDQGLQFLIQYYNGEERAKGNILERFSAQQFPDLHSELNLSSLELGDSALYFCASSVGASGGSQETQYFGPGTRLLVL.

V usage is TRBV6-4 and J usage is TRBJ2-4, with 9 positions matching TRBD1. From germline, CDR1 is MRHNA and CDR2 SNTAGT. Trimming at V came to 2 bases and at J to 1 base, leaving 9 bases not matched to a gene. CDR3 length equals 18 residues. For the CDR3, the DNA is TGTGCCAGCAGTGACCGGGACAGGGACCCGTATGCCAAAAACATTCAGTACTTC. Translated: CASSDRDRDPYAKNIQYF.

The genes are TRBV28 and TRBJ1-5, with D tentatively TRBD1 (6 bases). The CDR3 consists of 14 residues. Germline V gene lookup returns CDR1 MDHEN and CDR2 SYDVKM. V was shortened by 10 bases and J by 4 bases, with 17 bases between the two germline ends. This chain's CDR3 is CATTDSFGNQPQHF. Here the CDR3 DNA reads TGTGCCACCACGGACAGTTTTGGGAATCAGCCCCAGCATTTT.

The chain links TRBV7-9 to TRBJ2-1, with a possible D match to TRBD1 (5 bases). The CDR3 consists of 12 residues. The V end was cut by 5 bases, the J end by 7 bases, with 9 bases between. Per germline, CDR1 SEHNR and CDR2 FQNEAQ (reference sequence). The CDR3 DNA sequence: TGTGCCAGCAGCAGGGGCCCAAATGAGCAGTTCTTC. As protein: CASSRGPNEQFF.

For this clone: Distinct nucleotide sequences in the sample also encode this CDR3. The chain is built from TRBV27 and TRBJ2-7, with D uncertain. V was clipped by 3 bases and J by 2 bases, with 11 bases between them. Germline lookup yields CDR1 MNHEY and CDR2 SMNVEV (reference sequence). This CDR3 contains 14 residues. The CDR3 coding sequence is TGTGCCAGCAGTTTTTCGGGTTCGACCTACGAGCAGTACTTC. Translated, it gives CASSFSGSTYEQYF.